This is a list of T cell receptor beta chains from one sample in a study of cytomegalovirus exposure and HLA in healthy donors. TCRdb keeps only in-frame clones here, not all; method: immunoSEQ multiplex PCR. The repertoire consists of approximately 150,000 clones, with around 72% occurring once and the leading ten covering less than 1.5%. The material sequenced was PBMCs. These receptors came from a man aged 50 to 59 in good health and CMV-seronegative. The CDR3 runs from the conserved cysteine through the conserved F or W. D genes are given only for firm matches. Clone size is stated in some rows and not others, as once, few, many or a class when expanded.

D gene	V gene	clone size	J gene	CDR3 DNA	CDR3 protein
TRBD1	TRBV7-9	NA	TRBJ1-6	TGTGCCAGCAGCTCGACAGGGGAAGGTAATTCACCCCTCCACTTT	CASSSTGEGNSPLHF
NA	TRBV11-3	few	TRBJ1-1	TGTGCCAGCAGCTCCAGGGGCGGAACTGAAGCTTTCTTT	CASSSRGGTEAFF
NA	TRBV2	NA	TRBJ1-2	TGTGCCAGCAGTACCCGAGGGACTCGGCAGGGCTACACCTTC	CASSTRGTRQGYTF
NA	TRBV28	few	TRBJ2-1	TGTGCCAGCAGTCCAAACAATGAGCAGTTCTTC	CASSPNNEQFF
TRBD2	TRBV5-1	NA	TRBJ2-5	TGCGCCAGTACTAGCGGGGGCCCTATTTACCAAGAGACCCAGTACTTC	CASTSGGPIYQETQYF
NA	TRBV6-6	few	TRBJ1-5	TGTGCCAGCAACAAGGGGCAAATAGGCAATCAGCCCCAGCATTTT	CASNKGQIGNQPQHF
NA	TRBV7-2	NA	TRBJ1-1	TGTGCCAGCAGCTTAGCGAGGGGGATCAGGAACACTGAAGCTTTCTTT	CASSLARGIRNTEAFF
NA	TRBV18	few	TRBJ2-7	TGTGCCAGCTCACCATGGGCAGGGGACCCTCAGTACTTC	CASSPWAGDPQYF
TRBD1	TRBV19	NA	TRBJ1-5	TGTGCCAGTAGTCTACCGGACAGGGGGCTAAGTCAGCCCCAGCATTTT	CASSLPDRGLSQPQHF
TRBD1	TRBV4-1	few	TRBJ1-1	TGCGCCAGCAGCCAAGATGGAAATCCCAGGGGGTGGTCGAGTGAAGCTTTCTTT	CASSQDGNPRGWSSEAFF
TRBD1	TRBV5-4	NA	TRBJ2-2	TGTGCCAGCAGCCTGTCCGGGACAGGGGTAACCGGGGAGCTGTTTTTT	CASSLSGTGVTGELFF
TRBD1	TRBV4-3	once	TRBJ1-2	TGCGCCAGCAGCCATGCCACGACAGGGTCTGGCTACACCTTC	CASSHATTGSGYTF
TRBD2	TRBV10-2	NA	TRBJ2-3	TGCGCCAGCAGAGGGACTAGCGGGGGGGATACGCAGTATTTT	CASRGTSGGDTQYF